Listed below are T cell receptor beta chains from one sample, sequenced in a study of cytomegalovirus exposure and HLA in healthy donors. Sequenced by immunoSEQ multiplex PCR; TCRdb stores in-frame clones only, minus some. Of 110,000 or so clones listed, 70% to 80% were seen once; the top ten hold approximately 10%. Source material: PBMCs. Source of these receptors: a woman between 50 and 59 years old in good health and CMV-seropositive. Both conserved end residues are part of each CDR3.

v_gene	j_gene	CDR3aa
TRBV11-2	TRBJ2-5	CASSLDAGLAKETQYF
TRBV19	TRBJ2-5	CASSRWQGEETQYF
TRBV4-3	TRBJ2-4	CASSHDSAKNIQYF
TRBV28	TRBJ2-7	CASTPTGWSHEQYF
TRBV6-1	TRBJ1-1	CASMRPGGNTEAFF
TRBV4-2	TRBJ1-2	CASSQDAGLDYGYTF
TRBV19	TRBJ1-5	CASIITGGDQPQHF
TRBV30	TRBJ1-6	CAWKREGDNSPLHF
TRBV18	TRBJ2-7	CASSPYRDVMVEQYF
TRBV7-2	TRBJ1-2	CASSSRDRGHGYTF
TRBV5-6	TRBJ2-1	CASSPGISGNEQFF
TRBV29-1	TRBJ2-1	CSVEGGGGGSSNEQFF
TRBV18	TRBJ2-6	CASSPPVEARVISGANVLTF
TRBV5-1	TRBJ2-1	CASSLTSTTNEQFF
TRBV7-2	TRBJ2-3	CASSFDSGGATDTQYF
TRBV2	TRBJ2-1	CASLGASGVSYNEQFF
TRBV5-1	TRBJ1-1	CASSLGQDTEAFF
TRBV19	TRBJ1-5	CASREVGNQPQHF
TRBV11-3	TRBJ2-7	CASSSDRASYEQYF
TRBV4-1	TRBJ1-2	CASSQGDSSNYGYTF
TRBV7-8	TRBJ1-6	CASSLAGANNSPLHF
TRBV29-1	TRBJ2-7	CSAGLAGDEQYF
TRBV5-1	TRBJ2-3	CASSLARTSGYTDTQYF
TRBV6-1	TRBJ1-4	CASSAGAGEKLFF
TRBV4-3	TRBJ2-7	CASSQDVESSYEQYF
TRBV4-2	TRBJ2-3	CASSQGTSADTQYF
TRBV4-1	TRBJ2-3	CASSQDNPPLAGGNHGTDTQYF
TRBV9	TRBJ2-5	CASSVGNGGETQYF
TRBV5-1	TRBJ1-4	CASSPTGGGEKLFF
TRBV30	TRBJ1-3	CAWTQGTGNTIYF
TRBV4-3	TRBJ1-1	CASSLDRSTEAFF
TRBV14	TRBJ1-3	CASSQSTGGGNTIYF